This entry describes one T cell receptor (beta chain). This sample was taken from a study of blood T cell repertoires in COVID-19. Source study methods: Amplification with reference gene primers provided the estimates of nucleated cell counts. The assay was immunoSEQ multiplex PCR, and TCRdb's table has in-frame clones only and misses some. That table supplies the V and J calls and clone size; D and trimming were determined from the DNA. The data show 250,000 to 350,000 clones, 88% seen once. The CDR3 loop spans 18 amino acids. Germline values: CDR1 MDHEN, CDR2 SYDVKM. V trimming: 0 bases; J trimming: 5 bases; junction bases outside the gene matches: 14.

The V call is TRBV28, the J call TRBJ1-2; 8 positions match TRBD1. This sequence originates from a woman in her twenties or thirties who had recovered from COVID-19. The sequencing sample was made of peripheral blood. This CDR3 is CASSLWGDRHNSPYGYTF. Here the CDR3 DNA reads TGTGCCAGCAGTTTATGGGGGGACAGGCATAATTCTCCTTATGGCTACACCTTC.